These T cell receptor beta chains were read from a single sample in a study of T cell repertoires in cytomegalovirus infection. From the reads, TCRdb called clonotypes with MiXCR, one entry per CDR3 protein. The sample consists of some 150,000 distinct CDR3 sequences, about a quarter of them appearing once. Sequencing was carried out using PBMCs. These receptors all come from a human donor in good health (CMV status not recorded). Some clones in this sample may be carry-over from other donors' samples. Both conserved end residues are part of each CDR3. The D gene is left open where the match is weak. Where a row states a size, it is once, few, many or the class of an expanded clone; other rows omit it.

v_call	d_call	clone_size	j_call	cdr3_nt	cdr3_aa
TRBV28	-	few	TRBJ1-1	TGTGCCAGCAGTCCCGGGTGGAACACTGAAGCTTTCTTT	CASSPGWNTEAFF
TRBV29-1	TRBD1	few	TRBJ2-5	TGCAGCGTTTTGAGGGGGCGACAAGAGACCCAGTACTTC	CSVLRGRQETQYF
TRBV4-3	TRBD2	many	TRBJ2-3	TGCGCCAGCAGCCAAGTCGGACTAGCGGGAGCTACAGATACGCAGTATTTT	CASSQVGLAGATDTQYF
TRBV20-1	-	few	TRBJ1-5	TGCAGTGCAACAGGGAGTCTAACTGGCAATCAGCCCCAGCATTTT	CSATGSLTGNQPQHF
TRBV24-1	-	few	TRBJ2-3	TGTGCCACCAGTGATGATGCACTATTAGATACGCAGTATTTT	CATSDDALLDTQYF
TRBV7-2	-	many	TRBJ1-1	TGTGCCAGCAACCCAGGGTCCTTGAACACTGAAGCTTTCTTT	CASNPGSLNTEAFF
TRBV20-1	TRBD2	-	TRBJ2-3	TGCAGTGCCATTTGGAGGCGGGGGGGAGATACGCAGTATTTT	CSAIWRRGGDTQYF
TRBV9	TRBD1	-	TRBJ1-1	TGTGCCAGCAGCGCCAGGACAGGAAGGAAGCTCACTGAAGCTTTCTTT	CASSARTGRKLTEAFF
TRBV2	-	few	TRBJ1-4	TGTGCCAGCAGTCTCCTGACAGTAGCAAATGAAAAACTGTTTTTT	CASSLLTVANEKLFF
TRBV28	-	few	TRBJ1-5	TGTGCCAGCACCTCCGGGGGCAATCAGCCCCAGCATTTT	CASTSGGNQPQHF
TRBV19	-	few	TRBJ2-7	TGTGCCAGTAGTATGGGGTACTCCTACGAGCAGTACTTC	CASSMGYSYEQYF
TRBV7-2	TRBD1	many	TRBJ2-3	TGTGCCAGCAGCAAGGGACAGAATACGCAGTATTTT	CASSKGQNTQYF
TRBV14	TRBD1	few	TRBJ2-1	TGTGCCAGCAGCCAAGGACCGGGACAGGGGTACAATGAGCAGTTCTTC	CASSQGPGQGYNEQFF
TRBV24-1	-	-	TRBJ2-3	TGTGCCACCAGTGATTTGACCGGAACTAGCACAGATACGCAGTATTTT	CATSDLTGTSTDTQYF
TRBV28	-	-	TRBJ2-7	TGTGCCAGCAGTATAGCTTTTAAGACAGGCCGATACTACGAGCAGTACTTC	CASSIAFKTGRYYEQYF
TRBV7-9	-	-	TRBJ1-2	TGTGCCAGCAGCGCCTGGGGAGAGTATGGCTACACCTTC	CASSAWGEYGYTF
TRBV28	-	few	TRBJ1-1	TGTGCCAGCAGCTCTCCCACAGGGCCGATGAGTACTGAAGCTTTCTTT	CASSSPTGPMSTEAFF
TRBV7-9	-	few	TRBJ1-2	TGTGCCAGCAGAGATGGTCCAGGGAACTATGGCTACACCTTC	CASRDGPGNYGYTF
TRBV19	TRBD1	-	TRBJ2-1	TGTGCCAGTAGTCATCGGGACAGGGGTCTGAATGAGCAGTTCTTC	CASSHRDRGLNEQFF
TRBV7-2	TRBD2	-	TRBJ2-7	TGTGCCAGCAGCCAAAAAGCGGGGGGGGCGGTGCAGTACTTC	CASSQKAGGAVQYF
TRBV7-9	-	many	TRBJ1-2	TGTGCCAGCAGCCCGTCCCTCGCAGGGCCGGAGTATGGCTACACCTTC	CASSPSLAGPEYGYTF
TRBV7-3	-	-	TRBJ2-1	TGTGCCAGCAGCTTCCTTCTAGCGACTGAGCAGTTCTTC	CASSFLLATEQFF
TRBV4-1	-	-	TRBJ2-1	TGCGCCAGCAGCCAAGAAGGGCTCCGGCATGAGCAGTTCTTC	CASSQEGLRHEQFF
TRBV29-1	-	-	TRBJ2-1	TGCAGCGTCGGAGGGGGGGGGGGGGGGGAGCAGTTCTTC	CSVGGGGGGEQFF
TRBV29-1	-	-	TRBJ2-1	TGCAGCGTTGAGCCAGCACTTCACAATGAGCAGTTCTTC	CSVEPALHNEQFF
TRBV28	-	many	TRBJ2-6	TGTGCCAGCAGTTTACAGGACTCTGGGGCCAACGTCCTGACTTTC	CASSLQDSGANVLTF
TRBV6-2/TRBV6-3	TRBD1	few	TRBJ2-2	TGTGCCAGCAGTAGGGGACAGGGGCGATCCGGGGAGCTGTTTTTT	CASSRGQGRSGELFF
TRBV12-3/TRBV12-4	-	-	TRBJ1-4	TGTGCCAGCAGTTTGGCCGGGACGGCTAATGAAAAACTGTTTTTT	CASSLAGTANEKLFF
TRBV7-3	-	-	TRBJ2-1	TGTGCCAGCAGCCCATCGGATGATAGGTCCGAGCAGTTCTTC	CASSPSDDRSEQFF
TRBV5-1	-	-	TRBJ2-2	TGCGCCAGCAGCTTACACGGGTCCACCGGGGAGCTGTTTTTT	CASSLHGSTGELFF